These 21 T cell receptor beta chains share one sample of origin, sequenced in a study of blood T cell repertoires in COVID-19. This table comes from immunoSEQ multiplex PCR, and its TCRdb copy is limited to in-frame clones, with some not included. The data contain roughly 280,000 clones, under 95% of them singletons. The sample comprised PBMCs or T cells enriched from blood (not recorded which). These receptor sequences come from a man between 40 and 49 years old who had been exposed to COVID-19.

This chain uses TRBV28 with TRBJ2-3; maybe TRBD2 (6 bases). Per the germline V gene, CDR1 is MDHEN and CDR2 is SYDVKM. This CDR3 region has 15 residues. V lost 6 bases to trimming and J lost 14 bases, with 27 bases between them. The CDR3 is CASSRISSSGVSMYF. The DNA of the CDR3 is TGTGCCAGCAGCCGAATCTCCTCTTCGGGAGTATCCATGTATTTT.

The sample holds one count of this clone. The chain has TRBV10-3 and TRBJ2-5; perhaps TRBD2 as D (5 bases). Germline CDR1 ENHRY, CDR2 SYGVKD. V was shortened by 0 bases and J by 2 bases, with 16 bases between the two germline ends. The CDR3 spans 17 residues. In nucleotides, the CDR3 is TGTGCCATCAGTGAGTCACCTCCACGGCGGAGGCAAGAGACCCAGTACTTC. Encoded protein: CAISESPPRRRQETQYF.

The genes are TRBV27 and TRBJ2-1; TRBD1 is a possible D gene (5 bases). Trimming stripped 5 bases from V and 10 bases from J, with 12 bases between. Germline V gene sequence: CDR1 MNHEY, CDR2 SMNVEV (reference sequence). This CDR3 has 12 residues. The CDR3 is CASSHQGMEQFF. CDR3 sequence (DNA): TGTGCCAGCAGTCACCAGGGTATGGAGCAGTTCTTC.

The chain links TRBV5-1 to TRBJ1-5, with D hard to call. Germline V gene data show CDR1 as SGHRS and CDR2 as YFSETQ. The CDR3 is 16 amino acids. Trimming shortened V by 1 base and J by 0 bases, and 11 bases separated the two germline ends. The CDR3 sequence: CASSLLALDSNQPQHF. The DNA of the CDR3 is TGCGCCAGCAGCTTGTTGGCCCTAGATAGCAATCAGCCCCAGCATTTT.

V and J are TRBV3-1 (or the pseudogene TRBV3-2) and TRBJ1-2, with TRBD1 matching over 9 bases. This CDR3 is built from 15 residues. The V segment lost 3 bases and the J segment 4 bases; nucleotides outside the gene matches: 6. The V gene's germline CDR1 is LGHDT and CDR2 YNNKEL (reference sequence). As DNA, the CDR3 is TGTGCCAGCAGCCAGAGGGCACAGGGGGCCTATGGCTACACCTTC. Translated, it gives CASSQRAQGAYGYTF.

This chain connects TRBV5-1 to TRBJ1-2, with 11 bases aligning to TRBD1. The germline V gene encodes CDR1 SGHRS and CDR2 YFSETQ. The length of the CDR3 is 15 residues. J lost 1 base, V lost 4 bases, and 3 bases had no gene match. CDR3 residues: CASSPGTGGNYGYTF. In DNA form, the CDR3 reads TGCGCCAGCAGCCCGGGGACAGGGGGTAACTATGGCTACACCTTC.

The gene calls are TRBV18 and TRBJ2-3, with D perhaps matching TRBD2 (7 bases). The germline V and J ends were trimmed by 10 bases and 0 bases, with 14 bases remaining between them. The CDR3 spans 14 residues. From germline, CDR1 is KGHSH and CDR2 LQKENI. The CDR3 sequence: CATRGAVSTDTQYF. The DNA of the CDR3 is TGTGCCACCCGGGGGGCGGTGAGCACAGATACGCAGTATTTT.

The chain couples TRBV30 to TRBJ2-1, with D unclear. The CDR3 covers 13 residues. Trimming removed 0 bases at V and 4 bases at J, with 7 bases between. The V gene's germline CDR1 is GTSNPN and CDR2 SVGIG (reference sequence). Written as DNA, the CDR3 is TGTGCCTGGAGTGTAATCGGGTACAATGAGCAGTTCTTC. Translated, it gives CAWSVIGYNEQFF.

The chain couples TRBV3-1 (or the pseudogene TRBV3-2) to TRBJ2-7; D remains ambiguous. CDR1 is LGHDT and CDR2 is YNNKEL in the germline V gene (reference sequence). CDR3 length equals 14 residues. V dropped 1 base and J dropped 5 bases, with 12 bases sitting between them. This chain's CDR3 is CASSQVPQSDEQYF. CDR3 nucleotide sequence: TGTGCCAGCAGCCAAGTCCCCCAGTCCGACGAGCAGTACTTC.

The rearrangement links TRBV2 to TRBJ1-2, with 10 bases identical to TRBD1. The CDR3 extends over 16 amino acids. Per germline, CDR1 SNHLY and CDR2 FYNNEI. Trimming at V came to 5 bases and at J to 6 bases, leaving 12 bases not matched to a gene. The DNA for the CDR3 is TGTGCCAGCAGTCCGGACAGGGGGGGTACCCTCCATGGCTACACCTTC. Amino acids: CASSPDRGGTLHGYTF.

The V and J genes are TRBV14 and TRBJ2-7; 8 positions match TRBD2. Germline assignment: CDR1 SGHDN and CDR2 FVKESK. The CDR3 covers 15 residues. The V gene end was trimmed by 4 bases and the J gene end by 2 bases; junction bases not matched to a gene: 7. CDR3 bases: TGTGCCAGCAGCCTTACGACTAGCGCGACCTACGAGCAGTACTTC. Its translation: CASSLTTSATYEQYF.

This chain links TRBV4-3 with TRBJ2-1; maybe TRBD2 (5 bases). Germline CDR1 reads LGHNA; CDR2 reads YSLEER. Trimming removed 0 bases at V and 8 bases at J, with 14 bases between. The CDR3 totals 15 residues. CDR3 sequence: CASSQDRTGYDEQFF. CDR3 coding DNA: TGCGCCAGCAGCCAAGACAGAACGGGGTACGATGAGCAGTTCTTC.

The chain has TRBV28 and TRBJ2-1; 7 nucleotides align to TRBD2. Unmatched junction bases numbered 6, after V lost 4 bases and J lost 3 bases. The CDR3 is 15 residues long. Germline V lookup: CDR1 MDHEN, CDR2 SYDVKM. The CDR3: CASSSPSGDYNEQFF. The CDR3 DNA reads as TGTGCCAGCAGTTCCCCTAGCGGAGACTACAATGAGCAGTTCTTC.

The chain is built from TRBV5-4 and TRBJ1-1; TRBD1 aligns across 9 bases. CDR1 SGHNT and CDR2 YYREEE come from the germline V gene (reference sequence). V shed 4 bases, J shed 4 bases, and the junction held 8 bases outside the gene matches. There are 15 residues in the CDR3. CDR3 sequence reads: CASSPPGQGITEAFF. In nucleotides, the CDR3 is TGTGCCAGCAGCCCTCCAGGACAGGGGATCACTGAAGCTTTCTTT.

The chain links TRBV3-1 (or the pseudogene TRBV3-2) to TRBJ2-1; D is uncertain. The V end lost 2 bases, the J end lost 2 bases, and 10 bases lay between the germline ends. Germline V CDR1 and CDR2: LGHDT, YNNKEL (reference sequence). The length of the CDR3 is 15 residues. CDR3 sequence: CASSQNFEPYNEQFF. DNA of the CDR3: TGTGCCAGCAGCCAAAACTTTGAACCCTACAATGAGCAGTTCTTC.

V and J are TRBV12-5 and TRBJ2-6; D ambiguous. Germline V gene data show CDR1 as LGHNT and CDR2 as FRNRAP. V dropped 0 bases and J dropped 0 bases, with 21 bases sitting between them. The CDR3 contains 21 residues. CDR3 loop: CASGLVLPPQARTSGANVLTF. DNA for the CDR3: TGTGCTAGTGGTTTGGTACTCCCTCCTCAGGCCCGCACCTCTGGGGCCAACGTCCTGACTTTC.

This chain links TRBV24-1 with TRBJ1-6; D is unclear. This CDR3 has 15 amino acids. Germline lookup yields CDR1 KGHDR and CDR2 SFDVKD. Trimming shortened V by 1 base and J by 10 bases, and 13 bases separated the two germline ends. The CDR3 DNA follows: TGTGCCACCAGTGATTTTGTCCCTATTAGCTCACCCCTCCACTTT. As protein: CATSDFVPISSPLHF.

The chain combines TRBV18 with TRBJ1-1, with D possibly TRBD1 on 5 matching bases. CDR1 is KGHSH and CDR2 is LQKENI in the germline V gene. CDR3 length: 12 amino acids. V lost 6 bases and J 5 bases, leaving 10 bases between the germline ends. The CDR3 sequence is CASSGQGTEAFF. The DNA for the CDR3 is TGTGCCAGCTCGGGGCAGGGAACTGAAGCTTTCTTT.

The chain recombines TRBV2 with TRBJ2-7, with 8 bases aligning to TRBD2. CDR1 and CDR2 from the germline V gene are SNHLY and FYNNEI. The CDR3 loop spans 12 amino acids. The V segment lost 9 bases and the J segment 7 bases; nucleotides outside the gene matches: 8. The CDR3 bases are TGTGCCAGTAAGCGGGAGTCAGTTGAGCAGTACTTC. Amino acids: CASKRESVEQYF.

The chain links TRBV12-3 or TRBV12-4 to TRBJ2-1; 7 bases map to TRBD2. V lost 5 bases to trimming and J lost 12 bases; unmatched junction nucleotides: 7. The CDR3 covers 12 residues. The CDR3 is CASSVTSDTQFF. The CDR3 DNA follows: TGTGCCAGCAGTGTAACTAGCGACACGCAGTTCTTC.

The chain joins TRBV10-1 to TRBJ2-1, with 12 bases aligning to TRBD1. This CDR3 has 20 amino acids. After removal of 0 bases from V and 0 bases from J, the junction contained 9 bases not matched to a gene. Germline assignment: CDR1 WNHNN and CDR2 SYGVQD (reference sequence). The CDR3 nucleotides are TGCGCCAGCAGTGAGTCGAGGGACAGGGGGCTCCAAAGCTCCTACAATGAGCAGTTCTTC. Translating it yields CASSESRDRGLQSSYNEQFF.